These T cell receptor beta chains were read from a single sample in a study of regulatory T cells in long-lasting Graves disease. TCRdb passed the multiplex PCR reads through MiXCR, listing each CDR3 protein once. The sample shows fewer than 450,000 distinct CDR3 sequences, 23% of them seen only once. This sample comprised peripheral blood mononuclear cells (PBMCs), obtained when the disease was refractory, from a patient treated with antithyroid drugs. The receptors were gathered from a female donor with Graves disease. Both conserved end residues are trimmed from each CDR3. The order of the fields is J gene, V gene, CDR3 protein.

TRBJ2-5 TRBV6-2/TRBV6-3 ASSYSPGTETQY
NA TRBV5-6 ASSDPYNEQF
TRBJ2-5 TRBV30 AWSEYRGSETQY
TRBJ1-6 TRBV28 ASSPPGGNSPLH
TRBJ2-7 TRBV12-3/TRBV12-4 ASSLRGSNHYEQY
TRBJ2-7 TRBV4-3 ASSQGTESYEQY
TRBJ2-7 TRBV30 AWSEGLPPYEQY
TRBJ1-5 TRBV20-1 SAVRTGANQPQH
TRBJ2-7 TRBV4-1 ASSPTSRSSYEQY
TRBJ1-4 TRBV7-2 ASSQGGALQIETTNEKLF
TRBJ2-7 TRBV6-1 ASSLHPLAGSYEQY
TRBJ1-1 TRBV6-1 ASSRTGTYAF
TRBJ2-7 TRBV6-1 ASGLAVYEQY
TRBJ2-1 TRBV5-1 ASSLAGSSYNEQF
TRBJ1-2 TRBV12-3/TRBV12-4 ASSLRGVGGYGYT
TRBJ2-7 TRBV6-1 ASSPGGSTYEQY
TRBJ1-5 TRBV2 ASRPTGDNQPQH
TRBJ2-3 TRBV7-3 ASSIGLAGNTDTQY
TRBJ2-7 TRBV20-1 SANAGGAGAQQY
TRBJ1-5 TRBV7-2 ASSEIRDSNQPQH
TRBJ2-7 TRBV5-1 ASRERGRYYEQY
TRBJ2-7 TRBV9 ASSVGQHLAYEQY
TRBJ1-4 TRBV7-9 ASSFVGANEKLF
TRBJ1-2 TRBV9 ASSVHGGGGTYGYT
TRBJ2-2 TRBV5-1 ASSLLAEKNTGELF
TRBJ2-1 TRBV28 ASSVNSGRAAYNEQF